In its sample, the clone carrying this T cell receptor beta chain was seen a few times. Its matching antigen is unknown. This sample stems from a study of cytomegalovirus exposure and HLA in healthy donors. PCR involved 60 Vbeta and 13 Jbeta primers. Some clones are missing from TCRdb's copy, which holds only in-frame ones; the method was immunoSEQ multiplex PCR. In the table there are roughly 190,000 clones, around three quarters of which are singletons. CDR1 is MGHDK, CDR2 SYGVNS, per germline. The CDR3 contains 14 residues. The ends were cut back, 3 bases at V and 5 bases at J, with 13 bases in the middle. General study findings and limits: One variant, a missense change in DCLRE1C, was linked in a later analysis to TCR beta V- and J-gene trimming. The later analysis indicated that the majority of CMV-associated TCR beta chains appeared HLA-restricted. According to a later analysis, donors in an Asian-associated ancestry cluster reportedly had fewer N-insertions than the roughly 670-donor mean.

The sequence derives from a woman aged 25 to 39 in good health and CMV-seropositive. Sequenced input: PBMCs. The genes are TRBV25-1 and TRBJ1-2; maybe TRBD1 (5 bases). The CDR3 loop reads CASSEWQGSYGYTF. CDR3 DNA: TGTGCCAGCAGTGAGTGGCAGGGTAGTTATGGCTACACCTTC.